There are a few counts of the clone carrying this TCR beta chain. The antigen remains undetermined. Per the germline V gene, CDR1 is MNHNS and CDR2 is SASEGT. Between the trimmed V and J ends, which lost 5 bases and 3 bases, there was a span of 19 bases. The CDR3 loop spans 17 amino acids. Reasons for excluding patients were uncontrolled infection, other autoimmune disease, pregnancy or lactation. There were TCR beta CDR3 regions amplified from RNA transcripts. TCR CDR3 underwent first-round RT-PCR with the HTBI primer set. TCRdb passed the multiplex PCR reads through MiXCR, listing each CDR3 protein once. The table records approximately 410,000 distinct CDR3 sequences, under 15% of them present only once. The data were taken from a study of T cells in Graves' hyperthyroidism and ophthalmopathy. General observations from the study: Among thyroid clonotypes expanded above 0.001, most also appeared in blood. The authors' 13 V-J model separated ophthalmopathy from stable hyperthyroidism.

The V gene is TRBV6-1, the J gene TRBJ2-2, with D tentatively TRBD2 (6 bases). This TCR came from a man younger than 35 with Graves' ophthalmopathy. The material sequenced was blood. Written as DNA, the CDR3 is TGTGCCAGCAGTTCCCCATGGGACTGGGGAGACACCGGGGAGCTGTTTTTT. It translates to CASSSPWDWGDTGELFF.